This TCR beta chain is from a study of shared clonotypes between healthy human individuals. With 0 bases removed from V and 2 bases from J, the gap between germline ends came to 12 bases. CDR1 is SGHNT, CDR2 YYREEE, per germline (reference sequence). This CDR3 spans 15 amino acids. Concerning this clone itself: Its antigen remains unknown.

Replicate PCRs run on sorted subsets employed around 200 ng DNA, roughly 30,000 T cell genomes. The protocol was immunoSEQ multiplex PCR, while the TCRdb copy is restricted to in-frame clones and leaves out a portion. The sample lists 2 million to 2.5 million clones, 92% occurring once. Whole-study findings and limits: Represented diversity (both genetic and exposure-history) was limited by the small number of donors. When compared with the clonotypes that were shared by all four sorted-subset donors, the non-shared clonotypes turned out to have lower generation probabilities. Naive subsets, compared against memory subsets, generally had larger estimated richness values.

This TCR was recovered from a man aged 18 to 35 in good health. Some clones in this sample may be carry-over from other donors' samples. The chain employs TRBV5-4 and TRBJ2-7; D not certain. The sequencing sample was made of naive CD4+ T cells from PBMCs. This sample's subset: CD45RA+ positively selected. This chain's CDR3 is CASSLEAGRPYEQYF. Written as DNA, the CDR3 is TGTGCCAGCAGCTTGGAGGCCGGTCGGCCCTACGAGCAGTACTTC.